The T cell receptor (beta chain) under discussion was sequenced for a study of T cell repertoires in ileal Crohn's disease. The J segment lost 8 bases and the V segment lost 4 bases, leaving 8 bases of the junction unmatched. The CDR3 runs 16 residues. CDR1 LGHNA and CDR2 YNFKEQ come from the germline V gene. Study-level points and caveats: Sorted CD8 T cells held more high-frequency clones than CD4.

Method: immunoSEQ multiplex PCR; TCRdb's copy keeps in-frame clones and lacks some. Seen here are approximately 30,000 clones, roughly 78% observed once, and the top ten hold 15% to 20%. On this clone itself: Its specificity is unknown.

Eligibility required adulthood, ileal or ileocolonic Crohn's disease and indicated ileocolonic resection. V is TRBV4-2 and J is TRBJ2-1; 13 bases fit TRBD2. Sequences were obtained from ileal tissue. The sequence derives from an adult with Crohn's disease. As DNA, the CDR3 is TGTGCCAGCAGCCTATGGACTAGCGGGGGAGGGGATGAGCAGTTCTTC. It specifies CASSLWTSGGGDEQFF.